Listed here are 23 T cell receptor beta chains from one sample, sequenced in a study of CD8 T cells in Susac syndrome. RNA totalling about 0.5 to 1 ug underwent reverse transcription with random hexamers. TCRdb called the immunoSEQ multiplex PCR reads again in MiXCR, with one record for every CDR3 protein. The sample lists about 290,000 distinct CDR3 sequences; approximately 85% were seen once. The specimen was CD8+ T cells from PBMCs. These receptors were obtained from a human donor with multiple sclerosis.

The J gene is TRBJ2-1, the V gene TRBV12-3 or TRBV12-4, with D possibly matching TRBD1 (6 bases). The CDR3 loop spans 16 amino acids. The ends were cut back, 2 bases at V and 0 bases at J, with 11 bases in the middle. This CDR3 is CASSLSGEGSYNEQFF. DNA for the CDR3: TGTGCCAGCAGTTTATCAGGGGAAGGCTCCTACAATGAGCAGTTCTTC.

V is TRBV27 and J is TRBJ2-2, with no clear D. In germline, CDR1 is MNHEY, CDR2 SMNVEV (reference sequence). V dropped 7 bases and J dropped 3 bases, with 9 bases sitting between them. The CDR3 covers 13 residues. The CDR3 DNA is TGTGCCAGCATTTCCCCCGACACCGGGGAGCTGTTTTTT. It yields the protein CASISPDTGELFF.

V usage is TRBV20-1 and J usage is TRBJ2-7, with D tentatively TRBD1 (6 bases). Trimming removed 5 bases from V and 0 bases from J, with 11 bases in between. The CDR3 has 13 residues. From germline, CDR1 is DFQATT and CDR2 SNEGSKA (reference sequence). CDR3 in amino acids: CSAPGQISYEQYF. The CDR3, as DNA: TGCAGTGCTCCAGGACAGATCTCCTACGAGCAGTACTTC.

The CDR3 DNA follows: TGCGCCAGCAGCCAAGCCGGCTCGGGGGCTGAAGCTTTCTTT. Translated, it gives CASSQAGSGAEAFF. The chain uses TRBV4-1 and TRBJ1-1; a weak D match, TRBD1 (5 bases). CDR1 MGHRA and CDR2 YSYEKL come from the germline V gene. Trimming removed 1 base from V and 6 bases from J, with 12 bases in between. This CDR3 has 14 residues.

The CDR3 nucleotides read TGCGCCAGCAGCTTGACATATATCGGCCCTGGGAGCTACGAGCAGTACTTC. Its translation is CASSLTYIGPGSYEQYF. This chain uses TRBV5-1 with TRBJ2-7; the D gene is possibly TRBD2 (5 bases). This CDR3 comprises 17 residues. With 1 base removed from V and 3 bases from J, the gap between germline ends came to 20 bases. Looked up from germline, CDR1 is SGHRS and CDR2 is YFSETQ.

This sequence joins TRBV24-1 and TRBJ2-2; maybe TRBD2 (6 bases). CDR3 size: 15 residues. Germline CDR1 reads KGHDR; CDR2 reads SFDVKD. The V gene lost 1 base and the J gene lost 8 bases, with 13 bases spanning the gap. CDR3 in amino acids: CATSDLGGDTGELFF. For the CDR3, the DNA is TGTGCCACCAGTGATTTAGGCGGGGATACTGGGGAGCTGTTTTTT.

CDR3 coding DNA: TGTGCCAGCAGTGGAAGGGTGGAAAAACTGTTTTTT. As protein: CASSGRVEKLFF. J is TRBJ1-4 and V is TRBV6-5; D is unresolved. V dropped 5 bases and J dropped 8 bases, with 9 bases sitting between them. CDR1 is MNHEY, CDR2 SVGAGI, per germline. This CDR3 spans 12 amino acids.

The rearrangement links TRBV29-1 to TRBJ2-5; D perhaps matches TRBD2 (6 bases). The CDR3 is 15 amino acids. Per the germline V gene, CDR1 is SQVTM and CDR2 is ANQGSEA. The V and J ends lost 6 bases and 1 base respectively, with 18 bases between them. CDR3 protein: CSVLGTPNSQETQYF. CDR3 sequence (DNA): TGCAGCGTACTGGGGACTCCCAACTCCCAAGAGACCCAGTACTTC.

CDR3 sequence: CASARSNEQFF. CDR3 DNA: TGTGCCAGCGCCAGGTCTAATGAGCAGTTCTTC. The chain recombines TRBV7-9 with TRBJ2-1; D unclear. The CDR3 length is 11 residues. Deletions cut 8 bases from V and 7 bases from J, with 9 bases between. The germline CDR1 and CDR2 sequences are SEHNR and FQNEAQ (reference sequence).

CDR3: CASSYLSLRGVDTEAFF. The CDR3 region has the DNA TGTGCCAGCAGTTACCTCAGCCTCAGGGGAGTTGACACTGAAGCTTTCTTT. The chain employs TRBV6-5 and TRBJ1-1; TRBD1 is a possible D gene (6 bases). The CDR3 loop spans 17 amino acids. Per the germline V gene, CDR1 is MNHEY and CDR2 is SVGAGI. Trimming took off 2 bases at V and 3 bases at J, with 19 bases between the two ends.

V is TRBV28 and J is TRBJ1-1, with D maybe TRBD1 (5 bases). The V and J ends lost 8 bases and 3 bases respectively, with 13 bases between them. The CDR3 totals 13 residues. Germline-derived CDR1 and CDR2 are MDHEN and SYDVKM. CDR3 residues: CASGPDTHTEAFF. For the CDR3, the DNA is TGTGCCAGCGGACCGGACACACACACTGAAGCTTTCTTT.

This clonotype showed up just once. J is TRBJ2-1 and V is TRBV14, with D tentatively TRBD2 (5 bases). V lost 0 bases and J lost 6, with 15 bases in between. Germline V gene data show CDR1 as SGHDN and CDR2 as FVKESK. CDR3 length: 16 amino acids. Here the CDR3 reads CASSQDSEPGFNEQFF. The DNA for the CDR3 is TGTGCCAGCAGCCAAGATAGCGAGCCAGGATTCAATGAGCAGTTCTTC. The variable domain in full, with the rest retrieved from reference TRBV14 and TRBJ2-1, is EAGVTQFPSHSVIEKGQTVTLRCDPISGHDNLYWYRRVMGKEIKFLLHFVKESKQDESGMPNNRFLAERTGGTYSTLKVQPAELEDSGVYFCASSQDSEPGFNEQFFGPGTRLTVL.

The chain employs TRBV6-5 and TRBJ2-2; perhaps TRBD2 as D (6 bases). The V end lost 5 bases, the J end lost 2 bases, and 12 bases lay between the germline ends. CDR3 size: 15 residues. Germline lookup yields CDR1 MNHEY and CDR2 SVGAGI. CDR3 sequence (DNA): TGTGCCAGCAGTCGGGGCGGGGCCAACACCGGGGAGCTGTTTTTT. Translating it yields CASSRGGANTGELFF.

V is TRBV30 and J is TRBJ1-1, with 9 bases matching TRBD1. The CDR3 length is 14 residues. Germline V gene lookup returns CDR1 GTSNPN and CDR2 SVGIG (reference sequence). DNA of the CDR3: TGTTGCCTGGTCGGGACAGGGATGAACACTGAAGCTTTCTTT. Translating it yields CCLVGTGMNTEAFF.

V gene TRBV9 combines with J gene TRBJ2-1, with D uncertain. Germline V lookup: CDR1 SGDLS, CDR2 YYNGEE. V lost 0 bases to trimming and J lost 0 bases, with 7 bases between them. The CDR3 sequence is 15 residues long. The CDR3: CASSVGSPSYNEQFF. The DNA of the CDR3 is TGTGCCAGCAGCGTAGGCTCCCCCTCCTACAATGAGCAGTTCTTC.

J is TRBJ1-1 and V is TRBV27; D might be TRBD1 (5 bases). Germline CDR1 MNHEY, CDR2 SMNVEV (reference sequence). The CDR3 totals 16 residues. The V and J ends lost 4 bases and 1 base respectively, with 16 bases between them. The CDR3 region is CASSSIGVRGNTEAFF. For the CDR3, the DNA is TGTGCCAGCAGTTCAATCGGGGTAAGGGGGAACACTGAAGCTTTCTTT.

The chain combines TRBV7-9 with TRBJ1-3; 8 bases are a match to TRBD1. Germline CDR1 reads SEHNR; CDR2 reads FQNEAQ (reference sequence). CDR3 length equals 18 residues. Trimming removed 0 bases from V and 4 bases from J; junction bases left unmatched: 11. The CDR3 region has the DNA TGTGCCAGCAGCTTAGCAATAGGACAGGGAACGCGCGGAAACACCATATATTTT. Translation: CASSLAIGQGTRGNTIYF.

The DNA of the CDR3 is TGCGCCAGCAGCCAAGTGGGACAGGGGAGGGCAGAGACCCAGTACTTC. Residues: CASSQVGQGRAETQYF. The chain links TRBV4-3 to TRBJ2-5; 10 bases match TRBD1. Germline assignment: CDR1 LGHNA and CDR2 YSLEER. V trimming: 1 base; J trimming: 4 bases; junction bases outside the gene matches: 6. This CDR3 comprises 16 residues.

Regarding this clonotype: The junction shows a germline mismatch at one end, possibly a read error. The chain couples TRBV2 to TRBJ2-3; D is ambiguous. This CDR3 has 12 residues. The germline CDR1 and CDR2 sequences are SNHLY and FYNNEI. The CDR3 sequence is CANSGDTDTQYF. In DNA form, the CDR3 reads TGTGCCAACAGTGGGGACACAGATACGCAGTATTTT.

To note about this clonotype: A read error may be the cause here, since a much bigger clone is one base away. J is TRBJ2-1 and V is TRBV7-9; 9 bases fit TRBD2. V dropped 5 bases and J dropped 0; count of bases not matched to a gene: 2. The CDR3 totals 15 residues. The V gene's germline CDR1 is SEHNR and CDR2 FQNEAQ (reference sequence). DNA for the CDR3: TGTGCCAGCAGCCATAGCGGGAGCTCCTACAATGAGCAGTTCTTC. It yields the protein CASSHSGSSYNEQFF. Full variable domain (missing parts from reference TRBV7-9 and TRBJ2-1): DTGVSQNPRHKITKRGQNVTFRCDPISEHNRLYWYRQTLGQGPEFLTYFQNEAQLEKSRLLSDRFSAERPKGSFSTLEIQRTEQGDSAMYLCASSHSGSSYNEQFFGPGTRLTVL.

CDR3 amino acids: CASNRGRGSYNEQFF. The CDR3 nucleotides read TGTGCCAGCAACCGTGGGCGGGGGTCCTACAATGAGCAGTTCTTC. J is TRBJ2-1 and V is TRBV28; 7 bases align to TRBD2. Trimming took 7 bases from V and 1 from J; bases not matched to a gene: 7. Germline assignment: CDR1 MDHEN and CDR2 SYDVKM. The length of the CDR3 is 15 residues.

This clonotype was seen just once. This chain joins TRBV6-5 and TRBJ2-1; 10 nucleotides agree with TRBD2. Germline CDR1 is MNHEY and CDR2 is SVGAGI. This CDR3 is 15 amino acids long. The V and J ends lost 4 bases and 8 bases, in that order; junction bases with no gene match: 8. The CDR3 sequence: CASSFLAGANHEQFF. CDR3 coding DNA: TGTGCCAGCAGTTTCCTAGCGGGAGCCAACCATGAGCAGTTCTTC.

The chain employs TRBV27 and TRBJ2-7, with TRBD2 matching over 8 bases. This CDR3 contains 16 residues. Germline CDR1 and CDR2: MNHEY and SMNVEV (reference sequence). After removal of 2 bases from V and 0 bases from J, the junction contained 6 bases not matched to a gene. CDR3 DNA sequence: TGTGCCAGCAGTTTACGGAGCGGGGGAGGCTCCTACGAGCAGTACTTC. Protein sequence: CASSLRSGGGSYEQYF.